Each of the 4 T cell receptor beta chains below was sequenced from the same sample in a study of shared clonotypes between healthy human individuals. Method: immunoSEQ multiplex PCR; TCRdb's copy keeps in-frame clones and lacks some. The data show a few million clones, with nearly 97% seen just once and approximately 0.13% held by the top ten. Source material: naive CD4+ T cells sorted from blood. The subset here: CD45RA+ positively selected. The source of these receptors is a man aged 18 to 29 in good health.

The chain joins TRBV18 to TRBJ2-2; D gene ambiguous. Per the germline V gene, CDR1 is KGHSH and CDR2 is LQKENI. This CDR3 is built from 15 residues. Trimming took 4 bases from V and 6 from J, leaving 15 bases between them. The CDR3 sequence is CASSRGIDQPGELFF. CDR3 nucleotide sequence: TGTGCCAGCTCACGGGGAATTGATCAACCCGGGGAGCTGTTTTTT.

A note on this clone: It may be a read error: a sequence one base away is much more abundant. The chain joins TRBV5-1 to TRBJ1-1; D uncertain. V shed 0 bases and J shed 4 bases, with 4 bases lying between them. This CDR3 contains 12 residues. CDR1 SGHRS and CDR2 YFSETQ come from the germline V gene. The CDR3 spells CASSLGTTEAFF. Written as DNA, the CDR3 is TGCGCCAGCAGCTTGGGGACCACTGAAGCTTTCTTT.

This chain uses TRBV28 with TRBJ2-2; unclear D gene. The CDR3 is made up of 14 amino acids. V was trimmed by 6 bases and J by 3 bases, leaving 11 bases between them. The germline CDR1 and CDR2 sequences are MDHEN and SYDVKM. The CDR3 is CASSPPGHTGELFF. CDR3 nucleotide sequence: TGTGCCAGCAGCCCCCCAGGACACACCGGGGAGCTGTTTTTT.

V usage is TRBV6-5 and J usage is TRBJ2-4; a possible D gene is TRBD2 (5 bases). The ends were cut back, 6 bases at V and 0 bases at J, with 12 bases in the middle. The germline V gene encodes CDR1 MNHEY and CDR2 SVGAGI. The CDR3 loop spans 15 amino acids. CDR3 in DNA: TGTGCCAGCAGCAACCTCGGACTAGCCAAAAACATTCAGTACTTC. This gives the protein CASSNLGLAKNIQYF.